This TCR beta chain originates from a study of Ad26.COV2.S vaccination and SARS-CoV-2 variants. Trimming removed 2 bases at V and 4 bases at J, with 16 bases between. CDR3 length: 15 residues. Germline V gene sequence: CDR1 SGHRS, CDR2 YFSETQ. As for treatment: about 20 received Ad26.COV2.S at low or high dose, single or two shots; roughly 5 received placebo; per-sample allocation not given. Day 63 following the first vaccine or placebo injection was when the samples were taken. Cohort 1b enrolled adults aged 18-55 years in Boston. Measured with immunoSEQ multiplex PCR; TCRdb has only the in-frame clones, and not every one. The table shows 440,000 or so clones, with roughly 91% occurring only once.

This specimen was peripheral blood, taken in a trial of Ad26.COV2.S vaccine versus placebo. This receptor was identified in a person aged 18-65 years who received the Ad26.COV2.S COVID-19 vaccine or a placebo. The gene calls are TRBV5-1 and TRBJ2-7; TRBD1 is a possible D gene (5 bases). The DNA for the CDR3 is TGCGCCAGCAGCTTAGGGTCCAGGGCAGAATACGAGCAGTACTTC. It translates to CASSLGSRAEYEQYF.